This T cell receptor beta chain was recorded in a study of T-cell reconstitution after alpha-beta-depleted transplantation in children. This clonotype was counted many times. The CDR3 extends over 13 amino acids. V was cut by 3 bases and J by 2 bases, with 6 bases left in between. Germline CDR1 and CDR2: MNHEY and SMNVEV (reference sequence). It was with unique molecular identifiers that the TCRbeta library was prepared. TCRdb re-called the PCR reads through MiXCR, storing one row per CDR3 protein. The sample includes hundreds of thousands of distinct CDR3 sequences, 9.9% of them seen just once. The TCR comes from a human donor who donated a stem cell graft to a child with SCID. This chain links TRBV27 with TRBJ2-3; D is ambiguous. The input for sequencing was PBMCs from the stem cell graft donor, taken from the stem cell graft. The CDR3, as DNA: TGTGCCAGCAGTTTCACTTACACAGATACGCAGTATTTT. This encodes CASSFTYTDTQYF.